Shown below are 10 T cell receptor beta chains from a single sample sequenced in a study of blood T cell repertoires in COVID-19. The assay was immunoSEQ multiplex PCR, and TCRdb's table has in-frame clones only and misses some. The table records about 220,000 clones, about 88% of them present only once. Input material: peripheral blood. The source of these receptors is a man aged 40-49 years with acute or convalescent COVID-19.

This clone was found once. The chain combines TRBV6-5 with TRBJ1-3; possibly TRBD1 for D (6 bases). The CDR3 extends over 13 amino acids. Per the germline V gene, CDR1 is MNHEY and CDR2 is SVGAGI. The ends were cut back, 6 bases at V and 2 bases at J, with 8 bases in the middle. CDR3 region: CASRDRAGNTIYF. CDR3 nucleotide sequence: TGTGCCAGCAGGGACAGAGCTGGAAACACCATATATTTT.

This chain connects TRBV28 to TRBJ1-3; D unresolved. V shed 5 bases and J shed 3 bases, with 17 bases lying between them. The CDR3 runs 16 residues. Germline CDR1 is MDHEN and CDR2 is SYDVKM. The CDR3 spells CASSALWVGSGNTIYF. Here the CDR3 DNA reads TGTGCCAGCAGTGCCCTCTGGGTGGGGAGTGGAAACACCATATATTTT.

The chain carries TRBV15 and TRBJ1-2; tentative D call: TRBD1 (5 bases). The V end was cut by 0 bases, the J end by 4 bases, with 15 bases between. CDR3 size: 16 residues. Germline CDR1 LNHNV, CDR2 YYDKDF (reference sequence). The CDR3 protein is CATSRDRAETAYGYTF. DNA of the CDR3: TGTGCCACCAGCAGAGATAGGGCGGAGACAGCCTATGGCTACACCTTC.

DNA of the CDR3: TGTGCCAGCAGTATACAGGGCAAAGGGACTAATGAAAAACTGTTTTTT. Amino acids: CASSIQGKGTNEKLFF. This chain uses TRBV6-2 or TRBV6-3 with TRBJ1-4; the D gene is possibly TRBD1 (6 bases). The germline V gene has CDR1 MNHEY and CDR2 SVGEGT. CDR3 length: 16 amino acids. Trimming removed 5 bases from V and 2 bases from J, with 15 bases in between.

This chain's CDR3 is CASSLALGARYF. CDR3 nucleotides: TGTGCCAGCAGCTTAGCGCTCGGTGCTCGATATTTT. The V call is TRBV7-6, the J call TRBJ1-3; D unresolved. V was pared by 0 bases and J by 15 bases, with 12 bases between. Germline V gene sequence: CDR1 SGHVS, CDR2 FNYEAQ. The CDR3 is made up of 12 amino acids.

The genes are TRBV27 and TRBJ2-3; 7 positions match TRBD2. V shed 4 bases, J shed 0 bases, and the junction held 10 bases outside the gene matches. This CDR3 has 17 amino acids. CDR1 and CDR2 (germline): MNHEY, SMNVEV (reference sequence). The CDR3 reads CASSYQLAALSTDTQYF. For the CDR3, the DNA is TGTGCCAGCAGTTACCAGCTAGCGGCATTAAGCACAGATACGCAGTATTTT.

The chain employs TRBV5-4 and TRBJ2-7, with D perhaps TRBD2 (5 bases). The CDR3 is 15 amino acids. V dropped 0 bases and J dropped 1 base, with 11 bases sitting between them. Germline V gene sequence: CDR1 SGHNT, CDR2 YYREEE (reference sequence). The CDR3 is CASSLGGGRSYEQYF. In DNA form, the CDR3 reads TGTGCCAGCAGCTTGGGCGGCGGGCGTTCCTACGAGCAGTACTTC.

The V call is TRBV27, the J call TRBJ1-2; no reliable D call. This CDR3 is 13 amino acids long. Trimming removed 2 bases from V and 2 bases from J, with 6 bases in between. Germline V gene lookup returns CDR1 MNHEY and CDR2 SMNVEV (reference sequence). CDR3 protein: CASSLNSNYGYTF. In DNA form, the CDR3 reads TGTGCCAGCAGTTTAAACAGCAACTATGGCTACACCTTC.

The CDR3 loop is CAWREDRAAFF. The CDR3 DNA sequence: TGTGCCTGGAGGGAAGACAGGGCCGCTTTCTTT. The chain couples TRBV30 to TRBJ1-1; 7 bases are shared with TRBD1. The germline V gene has CDR1 GTSNPN and CDR2 SVGIG (reference sequence). Germline trimming cut 3 bases from V and 11 bases from J; bases unmatched to any gene: 6. The CDR3 covers 11 residues.

The rearrangement joins TRBV7-2 to TRBJ1-1; possible D gene TRBD1, 6 bases. The ends were cut back, 1 base at V and 5 bases at J, with 8 bases in the middle. The CDR3 length is 13 residues. Germline lookup yields CDR1 SGHTA and CDR2 FQGNSA. As DNA, the CDR3 is TGTGCCAGCAGCTTAGATACAGGGACTGAAGCTTTCTTT. Its protein product is CASSLDTGTEAFF.